Following are 12 T cell receptor delta chains from one sample sequenced in a study of Vδ1+ human thymocytes (dated by TCRdb to 2017 to 2018). Overall results and qualifications from the work: In contrast to oligoclonal peripheral blood repertoires, thymic TRG and TRD repertoires appeared to be highly polyclonal with Gaussian CDR3 length distributions.

The run used an Illumina MiSeq. RNA was extracted with the RNeasy mini kit and reverse transcribed using Superscript III. CDR3 amplicons were generated by multiplex PCR with pooled V-gene forward primers and a constant-region reverse primer carrying Illumina adaptor overhangs. TCRdb recomputed clones from the public reads with CATT; identical DNA rows were then combined. The sample table lists 54,000 or so delta-chain clones, about a sixth of them with a count of one. The ten largest clones capture around 0.5% of the sample. These TCRs' antigens remain unknown. Sequenced sample: Vdelta1+ gamma-delta thymocytes from the thymus. In the paper's terms, the cell subset or site label means: FACS-sorted CD3+ TCRalphabeta- TCRVdelta1+ TCRVdelta2- thymocytes. These receptors came from a boy in the first two years of life who had congenital heart surgery.

This clone was seen a handful of times. This sequence joins TRDV1 and TRDJ1; 8 bases match TRDD3. CDR1 and CDR2 (germline): TSWWSYY, QGS. The CDR3 totals 17 residues. V shed 5 bases and J 2 bases; nucleotides not matched to a gene: 13. DNA of the CDR3: TGTGCTCTTGGGTACCCTTCCAGACTGGGGGGGACCGATAAACTCATCTTT. It specifies CALGYPSRLGGTDKLIF.

The rearrangement links TRDV1 to TRDJ1; 11 nucleotides align to TRDD3. CDR1 and CDR2 from the germline V gene are TSWWSYY and QGS. After removal of 1 base from V and 3 bases from J, the junction contained 22 bases not matched to a gene. The CDR3 runs 22 residues. In DNA form, the CDR3 reads TGTGCTCTTGGGGAACCCGCCGGGCTACTATTGGGGGATACGCCTGGAGCCGATAAACTCATCTTT. Protein: CALGEPAGLLLGDTPGADKLIF.

The rearrangement joins TRDV1 to TRDJ1, with TRDD2 as a possible D gene (5 bases). V was shortened by 1 base and J by 1 base, with 22 bases between the two germline ends. The CDR3 is 19 residues long. Looked up from germline, CDR1 is TSWWSYY and CDR2 is QGS. CDR3 residues: CALGEPRLPALERTDKLIF. For the CDR3, the DNA is TGTGCTCTTGGGGAACCCCGTCTTCCCGCCCTCGAACGCACCGATAAACTCATCTTT.

This clone appeared a few times. V usage is TRDV1 and J usage is TRDJ2; TRDD3 is a possible D gene (7 bases). Looked up from germline, CDR1 is TSWWSYY and CDR2 is QGS. The ends were cut back, 1 base at V and 1 base at J, with 28 bases in the middle. There are 22 residues in the CDR3. This chain's CDR3 is CALGEPHPTTWGKGVLTAQLFF. CDR3 nucleotides: TGTGCTCTTGGGGAACCTCATCCTACTACGTGGGGGAAAGGGGTTTTGACAGCACAACTCTTCTTT.

The chain carries TRDV1 and TRDJ1; D is perhaps TRDD2 or TRDD3 (6 bases each). V dropped 2 bases and J dropped 7 bases, with 26 bases sitting between them. Germline lookup yields CDR1 TSWWSYY and CDR2 QGS. The CDR3 sequence is 18 residues long. The CDR3 nucleotides read TGTGCTCTTGGGGAAACGCTTCCTCCGTCTCCCTTGGGGGTTAAACTCATCTTT. Protein: CALGETLPPSPLGVKLIF.

The chain joins TRDV1 to TRDJ1; D gene unclear. Germline assignment: CDR1 TSWWSYY and CDR2 QGS. This CDR3 region has 17 residues. Trimming shortened V by 1 base and J by 1 base, and 16 bases separated the two germline ends. The CDR3 nucleotides read TGTGCTCTTGGGGAACGGAACTTCGGGCTGCCCACCGATAAACTCATCTTT. Its translation: CALGERNFGLPTDKLIF.

The chain uses TRDV1 and TRDJ1; D perhaps matches TRDD3 (6 bases). The length of the CDR3 is 20 residues. Germline V gene sequence: CDR1 TSWWSYY, CDR2 QGS. Trimming took off 4 bases at V and 0 bases at J, with 27 bases between the two ends. The CDR3 DNA reads as TGTGCTCTTGGGGCGCATTACTACGAAGTTGGGGGCTCGTACACCGATAAACTCATCTTT. Its translation: CALGAHYYEVGGSYTDKLIF.

The chain has TRDV1 and TRDJ1, with 7 nucleotides matching TRDD3. Germline CDR1 and CDR2: TSWWSYY and QGS. The CDR3 covers 19 residues. V lost 4 bases to trimming and J lost 4 bases; unmatched junction nucleotides: 21. The CDR3 here is CALGAERACLTWGDDKLIF. The DNA of the CDR3 is TGTGCTCTTGGGGCCGAACGGGCCTGCCTGACCTGGGGGGACGATAAACTCATCTTT.

The rearrangement uses TRDV1 and TRDJ1; the match to TRDD3 covers 10 bases. The V gene's germline CDR1 is TSWWSYY and CDR2 QGS. The CDR3 extends over 19 amino acids. J was trimmed by 1 base and V by 2 bases; bases with no gene match: 13. CDR3 protein: CALGEIPGSGGIRTDKLIF. The CDR3 nucleotides are TGTGCTCTTGGGGAAATTCCCGGTTCCGGGGGGATACGCACCGATAAACTCATCTTT.

This sequence joins TRDV1 and TRDJ1; TRDD1 is a possible D gene (5 bases). The CDR3 is 19 residues long. V was trimmed by 2 bases and J by 0 bases, leaving 22 bases between them. Germline V gene sequence: CDR1 TSWWSYY, CDR2 QGS. The chain's CDR3 is CALGEMKSLSQSYTDKLIF. CDR3 DNA sequence: TGTGCTCTTGGGGAAATGAAATCACTTTCCCAATCCTACACCGATAAACTCATCTTT.

The chain joins TRDV1 to TRDJ1; TRDD3 agrees at 12 bases. The V gene end was trimmed by 0 bases and the J gene end by 3 bases; junction bases not matched to a gene: 23. This CDR3 has 23 residues. Germline V gene data show CDR1 as TSWWSYY and CDR2 as QGS. CDR3 amino acids: CALGELVDLPRTGGYPVADKLIF. The CDR3 nucleotides read TGTGCTCTTGGGGAACTGGTAGACCTACCCCGTACTGGGGGATACCCGGTGGCCGATAAACTCATCTTT.

V gene TRDV1 combines with J gene TRDJ1; 12 bases fit TRDD3. The CDR3 is made up of 17 amino acids. The V segment lost 7 bases and the J segment 3 bases; nucleotides outside the gene matches: 12. From germline, CDR1 is TSWWSYY and CDR2 QGS. CDR3 sequence: CALVIRGTGGYSDKLIF. In nucleotides, the CDR3 is TGTGCTCTTGTGATCCGGGGTACTGGGGGATACTCCGATAAACTCATCTTT.